This T cell receptor (beta chain) was captured by sequencing in a study of control samples from healthy donors and cancer patients. Profiled with immunoSEQ multiplex PCR; TCRdb holds only in-frame clones, not every one. The sample consists of about 58,000 clones, 70% to 90% of them appearing once. CDR1 is MNHEY, CDR2 SVGAGI, per germline. This CDR3 contains 13 residues. Trimming took 6 bases from V and 2 from J; bases not matched to a gene: 2. The material sequenced was PBMCs. The V and J genes are TRBV6-5 and TRBJ2-3; 7 bases are a match to TRBD1. The TCR comes from a woman in her sixties or seventies with lung cancer. The CDR3 nucleotides are TGTGCCAGCAGCGGGACAGCCACAGATACGCAGTATTTT. Amino acids: CASSGTATDTQYF.